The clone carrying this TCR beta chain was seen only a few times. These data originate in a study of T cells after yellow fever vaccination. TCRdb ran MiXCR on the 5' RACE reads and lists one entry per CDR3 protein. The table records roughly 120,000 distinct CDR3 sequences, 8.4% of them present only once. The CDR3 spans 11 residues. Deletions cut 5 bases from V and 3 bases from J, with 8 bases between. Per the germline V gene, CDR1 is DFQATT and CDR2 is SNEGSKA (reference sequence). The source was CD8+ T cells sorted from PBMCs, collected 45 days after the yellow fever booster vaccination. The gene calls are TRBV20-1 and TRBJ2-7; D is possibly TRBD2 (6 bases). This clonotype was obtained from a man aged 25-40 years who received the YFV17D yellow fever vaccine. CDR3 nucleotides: TGCAGTGCTGGCGGGGACTACGAGCAGTACTTC. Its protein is CSAGGDYEQYF.